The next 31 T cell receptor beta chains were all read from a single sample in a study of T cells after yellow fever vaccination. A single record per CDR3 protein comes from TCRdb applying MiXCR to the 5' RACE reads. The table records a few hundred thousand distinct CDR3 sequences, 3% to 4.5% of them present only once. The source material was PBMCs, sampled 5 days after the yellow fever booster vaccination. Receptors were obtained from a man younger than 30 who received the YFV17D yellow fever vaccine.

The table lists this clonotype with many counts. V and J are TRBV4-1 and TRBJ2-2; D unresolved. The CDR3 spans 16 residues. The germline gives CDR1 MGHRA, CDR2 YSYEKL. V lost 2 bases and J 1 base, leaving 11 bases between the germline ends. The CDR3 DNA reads TGCGCCAGCAGCCAAAGTTGGACCGTGAACACCGGGGAGCTGTTTTTT. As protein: CASSQSWTVNTGELFF.

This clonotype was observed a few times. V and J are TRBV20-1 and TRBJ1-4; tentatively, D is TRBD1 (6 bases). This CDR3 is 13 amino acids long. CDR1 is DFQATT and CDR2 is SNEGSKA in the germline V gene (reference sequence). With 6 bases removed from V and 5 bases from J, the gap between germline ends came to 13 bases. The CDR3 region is CSAGGGLNEKLFF. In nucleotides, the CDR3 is TGCAGTGCCGGCGGGGGGCTAAATGAAAAACTGTTTTTT.

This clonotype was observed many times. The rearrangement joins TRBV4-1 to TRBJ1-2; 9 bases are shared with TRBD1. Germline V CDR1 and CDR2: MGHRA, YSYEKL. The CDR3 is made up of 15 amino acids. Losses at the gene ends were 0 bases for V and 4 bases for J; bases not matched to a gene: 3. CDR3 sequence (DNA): TGCGCCAGCAGCCAAGAAAGACAGGGGGTCTATGGCTACACCTTC. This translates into CASSQERQGVYGYTF.

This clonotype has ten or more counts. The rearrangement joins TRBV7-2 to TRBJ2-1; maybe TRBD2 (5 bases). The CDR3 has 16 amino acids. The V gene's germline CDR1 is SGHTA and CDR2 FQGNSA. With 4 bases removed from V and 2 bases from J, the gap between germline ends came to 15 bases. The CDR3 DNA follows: TGTGCCAGCAGCTCCCGCCGGGGAGCAACCTACAATGAGCAGTTCTTC. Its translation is CASSSRRGATYNEQFF. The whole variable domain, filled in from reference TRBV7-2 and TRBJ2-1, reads GAGVSQSPSNKVTEKGKDVELRCDPISGHTALYWYRQSLGQGLEFLIYFQGNSAPDKSGLPSDRFSAERTGGSVSTLTIQRTQQEDSAVYLCASSSRRGATYNEQFFGPGTRLTVL.

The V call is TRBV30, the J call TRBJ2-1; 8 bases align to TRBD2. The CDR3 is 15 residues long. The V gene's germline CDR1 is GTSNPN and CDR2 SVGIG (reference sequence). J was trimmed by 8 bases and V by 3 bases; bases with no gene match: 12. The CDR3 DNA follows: TGTGCCTGGAGCCGAGTTTCGGGGGGGCCGGATGAGCAGTTCTTC. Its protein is CAWSRVSGGPDEQFF.

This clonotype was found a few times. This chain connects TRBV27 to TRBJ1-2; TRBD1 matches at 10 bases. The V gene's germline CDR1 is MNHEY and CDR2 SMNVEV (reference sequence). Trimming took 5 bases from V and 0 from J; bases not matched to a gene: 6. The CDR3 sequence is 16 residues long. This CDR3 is CASSPTGGLPNYGYTF. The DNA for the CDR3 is TGTGCCAGCAGTCCGACAGGGGGCCTACCTAACTATGGCTACACCTTC.

In nucleotides, the CDR3 is TGTGCCAGCAGCCCCCGTTCTGGCGTCACTGAAGCTTTCTTT. It translates to CASSPRSGVTEAFF. The chain recombines TRBV7-8 with TRBJ1-1, with unresolved D. The germline gives CDR1 SGHVS, CDR2 FQNEAQ. The CDR3 extends over 14 amino acids. Trimming took 5 bases from V and 4 from J, leaving 14 bases between them.

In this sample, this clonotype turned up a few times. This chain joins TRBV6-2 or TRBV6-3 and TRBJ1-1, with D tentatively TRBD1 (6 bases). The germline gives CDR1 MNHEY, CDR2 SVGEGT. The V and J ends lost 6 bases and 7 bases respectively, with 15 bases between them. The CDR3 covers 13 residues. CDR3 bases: TGTGCCAGCAGCATCAGGGGCAGAGATGAAGCTTTCTTT. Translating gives CASSIRGRDEAFF.

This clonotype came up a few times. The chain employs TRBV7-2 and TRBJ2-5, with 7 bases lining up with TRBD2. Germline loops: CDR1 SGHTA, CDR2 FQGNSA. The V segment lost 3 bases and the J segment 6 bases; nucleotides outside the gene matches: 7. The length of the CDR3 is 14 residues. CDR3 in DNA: TGTGCCAGCAGCTTGGGCCTAGCGGAAAAGACCCAGTACTTC. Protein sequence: CASSLGLAEKTQYF.

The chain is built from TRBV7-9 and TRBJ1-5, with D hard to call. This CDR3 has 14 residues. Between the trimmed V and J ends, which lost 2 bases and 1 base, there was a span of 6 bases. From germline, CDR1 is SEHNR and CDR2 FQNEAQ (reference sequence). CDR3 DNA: TGTGCCAGCAGCTTAACAGAAAGCAATCAGCCCCAGCATTTT. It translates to CASSLTESNQPQHF.

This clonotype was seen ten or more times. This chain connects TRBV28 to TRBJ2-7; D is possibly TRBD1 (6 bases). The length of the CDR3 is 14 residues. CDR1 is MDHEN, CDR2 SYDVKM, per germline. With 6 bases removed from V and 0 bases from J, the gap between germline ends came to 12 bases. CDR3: CASRPGTSSYEQYV. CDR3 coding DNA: TGTGCCAGCAGGCCCGGGACAAGCTCCTACGAGCAGTACGTC.

Here the CDR3 reads CASSLEGSRGVYEQYF. CDR3 bases: TGCGCCAGCAGCTTGGAAGGGAGTCGAGGGGTCTACGAGCAGTACTTC. V and J are TRBV5-1 and TRBJ2-7; D may be TRBD1 or TRBD2 (5 bases each). From germline, CDR1 is SGHRS and CDR2 YFSETQ. This CDR3 comprises 16 residues. V was trimmed by 0 bases and J by 3 bases, leaving 16 bases between them. Looking up the rest from reference TRBV5-1 and TRBJ2-7 gives the full variable domain: KAGVTQTPRYLIKTRGQQVTLSCSPISGHRSVSWYQQTPGQGLQFLFEYFSETQRNKGNFPGRFSGRQFSNSRSEMNVSTLELGDSALYLCASSLEGSRGVYEQYFGPGTRLTVT.

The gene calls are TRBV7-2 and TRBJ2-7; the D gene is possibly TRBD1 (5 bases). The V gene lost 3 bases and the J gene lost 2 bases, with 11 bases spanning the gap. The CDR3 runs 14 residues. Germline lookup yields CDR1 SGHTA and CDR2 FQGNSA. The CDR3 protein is CASSFGTDTYEQYF. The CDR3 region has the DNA TGTGCCAGCAGCTTCGGCACGGACACCTACGAGCAGTACTTC.

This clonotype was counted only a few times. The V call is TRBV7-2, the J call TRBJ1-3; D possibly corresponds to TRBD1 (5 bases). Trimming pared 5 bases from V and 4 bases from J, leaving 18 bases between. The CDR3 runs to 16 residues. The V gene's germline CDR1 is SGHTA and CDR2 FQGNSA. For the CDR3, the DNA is TGTGCCAGCAGCCCCGGACACGAACTAGGAGGAAACACCATATATTTT. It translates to CASSPGHELGGNTIYF.

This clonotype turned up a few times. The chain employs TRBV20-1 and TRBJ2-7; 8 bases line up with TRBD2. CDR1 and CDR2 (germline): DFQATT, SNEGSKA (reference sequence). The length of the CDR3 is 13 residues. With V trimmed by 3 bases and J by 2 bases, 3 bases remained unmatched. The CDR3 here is CSASSGVAYEQYF. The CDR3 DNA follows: TGCAGTGCTAGTAGCGGGGTGGCCTACGAGCAGTACTTC.

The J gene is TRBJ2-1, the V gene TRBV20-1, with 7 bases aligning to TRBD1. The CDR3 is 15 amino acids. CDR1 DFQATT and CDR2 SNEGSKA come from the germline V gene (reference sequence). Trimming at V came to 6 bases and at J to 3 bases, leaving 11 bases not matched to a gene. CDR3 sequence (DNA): TGCAGTGCCATGGACCGGGACAGTTACTACAATGAGCAGTTCTTC. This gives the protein CSAMDRDSYYNEQFF.

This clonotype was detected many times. This CDR3 reads CATEPGSVPYNEQFF. In DNA form, the CDR3 reads TGTGCCACCGAACCTGGTAGCGTGCCCTACAATGAGCAGTTCTTC. The rearrangement joins TRBV2 to TRBJ2-1, with TRBD2 as a possible D gene (5 bases). Germline loops: CDR1 SNHLY, CDR2 FYNNEI. The CDR3 totals 15 residues. V was trimmed by 10 bases and J by 2 bases, leaving 18 bases between them.

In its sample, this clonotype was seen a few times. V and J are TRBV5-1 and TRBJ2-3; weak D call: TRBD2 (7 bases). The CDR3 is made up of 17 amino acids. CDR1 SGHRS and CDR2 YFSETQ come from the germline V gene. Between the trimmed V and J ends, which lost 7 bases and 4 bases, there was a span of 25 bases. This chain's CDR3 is CASRAEGGPRSADTQYF. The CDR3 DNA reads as TGCGCCAGCCGGGCGGAGGGGGGGCCCAGAAGCGCAGATACGCAGTATTTT.

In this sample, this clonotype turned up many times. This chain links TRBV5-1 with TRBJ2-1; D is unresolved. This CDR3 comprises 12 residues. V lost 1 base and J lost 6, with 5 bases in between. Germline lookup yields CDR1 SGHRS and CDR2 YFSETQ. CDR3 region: CASSLLVNEQFF. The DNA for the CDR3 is TGCGCCAGCAGCTTGTTAGTCAATGAGCAGTTCTTC.

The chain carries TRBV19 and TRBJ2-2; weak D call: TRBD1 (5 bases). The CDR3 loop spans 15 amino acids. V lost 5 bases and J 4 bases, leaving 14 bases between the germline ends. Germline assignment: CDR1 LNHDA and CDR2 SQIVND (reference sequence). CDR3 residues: CASSVVRVGTGELFF. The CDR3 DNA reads TGTGCCAGTAGTGTCGTCAGGGTCGGCACCGGGGAGCTGTTTTTT.

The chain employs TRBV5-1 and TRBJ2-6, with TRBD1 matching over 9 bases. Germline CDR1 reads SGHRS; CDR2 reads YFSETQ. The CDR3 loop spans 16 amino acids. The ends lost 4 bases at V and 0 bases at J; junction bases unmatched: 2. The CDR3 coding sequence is TGCGCCAGCAGCGACAGGGGGAGCTCTGGGGCCAACGTCCTGACTTTC. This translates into CASSDRGSSGANVLTF.

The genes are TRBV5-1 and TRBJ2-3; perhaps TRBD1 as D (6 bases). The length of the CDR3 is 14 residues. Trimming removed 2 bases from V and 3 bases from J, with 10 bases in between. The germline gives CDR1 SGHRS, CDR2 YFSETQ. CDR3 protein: CASSFRGRTDTQYF. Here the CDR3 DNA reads TGCGCCAGCAGCTTCAGGGGCCGAACAGATACGCAGTATTTT.

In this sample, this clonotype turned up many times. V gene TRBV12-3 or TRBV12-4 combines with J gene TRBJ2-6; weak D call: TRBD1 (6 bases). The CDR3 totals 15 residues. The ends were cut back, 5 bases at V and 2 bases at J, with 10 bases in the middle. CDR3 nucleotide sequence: TGTGCCAGCAGTCAAAGGGGGACTGGGGCCAACGTCCTGACTTTC. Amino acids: CASSQRGTGANVLTF.

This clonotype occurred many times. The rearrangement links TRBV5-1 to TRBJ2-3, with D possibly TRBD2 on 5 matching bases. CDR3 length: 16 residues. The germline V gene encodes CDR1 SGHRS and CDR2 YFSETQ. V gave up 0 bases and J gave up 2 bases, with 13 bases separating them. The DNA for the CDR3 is TGCGCCAGCAGCTTGGCCGGACTGAAATACACAGATACGCAGTATTTT. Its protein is CASSLAGLKYTDTQYF. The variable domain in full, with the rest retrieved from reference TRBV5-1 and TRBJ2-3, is KAGVTQTPRYLIKTRGQQVTLSCSPISGHRSVSWYQQTPGQGLQFLFEYFSETQRNKGNFPGRFSGRQFSNSRSEMNVSTLELGDSALYLCASSLAGLKYTDTQYFGPGTRLTVL.

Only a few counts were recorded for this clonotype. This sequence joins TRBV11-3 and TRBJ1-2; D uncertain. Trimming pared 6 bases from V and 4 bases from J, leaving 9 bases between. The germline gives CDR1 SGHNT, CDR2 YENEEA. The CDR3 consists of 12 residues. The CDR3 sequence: CASSTCPYGYTF. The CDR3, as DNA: TGTGCCAGCAGTACCTGCCCCTATGGCTACACCTTC.

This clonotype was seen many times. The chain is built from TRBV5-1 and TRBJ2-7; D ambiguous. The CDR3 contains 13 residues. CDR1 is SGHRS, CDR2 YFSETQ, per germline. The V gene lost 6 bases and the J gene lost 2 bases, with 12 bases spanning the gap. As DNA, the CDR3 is TGCGCCAGCACGGTGGATACAACCTACGAGCAGTACTTC. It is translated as CASTVDTTYEQYF.

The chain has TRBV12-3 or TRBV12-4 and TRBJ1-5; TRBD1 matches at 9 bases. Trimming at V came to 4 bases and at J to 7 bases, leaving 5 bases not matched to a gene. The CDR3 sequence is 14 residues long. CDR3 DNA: TGTGCCAGCAGTTCGCCAGACAGGGGGCAGCCCCAGCATTTT. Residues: CASSSPDRGQPQHF.

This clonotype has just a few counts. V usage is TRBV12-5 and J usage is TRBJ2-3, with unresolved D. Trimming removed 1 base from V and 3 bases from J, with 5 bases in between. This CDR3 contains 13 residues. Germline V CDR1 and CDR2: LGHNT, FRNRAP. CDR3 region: CASGLDRTDTQYF. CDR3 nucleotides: TGTGCTAGTGGTTTGGATAGGACAGATACGCAGTATTTT.

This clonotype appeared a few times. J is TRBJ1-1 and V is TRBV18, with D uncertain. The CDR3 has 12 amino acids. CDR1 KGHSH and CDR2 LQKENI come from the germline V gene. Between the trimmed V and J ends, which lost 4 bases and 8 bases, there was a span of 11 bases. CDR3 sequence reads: CASSRIPVEAFF. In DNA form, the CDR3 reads TGTGCCAGCTCACGCATCCCAGTGGAAGCTTTCTTT.

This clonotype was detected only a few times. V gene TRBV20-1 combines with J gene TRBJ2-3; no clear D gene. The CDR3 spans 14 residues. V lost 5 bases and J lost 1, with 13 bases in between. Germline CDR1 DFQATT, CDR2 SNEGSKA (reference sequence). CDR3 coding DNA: TGCAGTGCTCTCTTCGTGGGCGGCACAGATACGCAGTATTTT. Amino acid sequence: CSALFVGGTDTQYF.

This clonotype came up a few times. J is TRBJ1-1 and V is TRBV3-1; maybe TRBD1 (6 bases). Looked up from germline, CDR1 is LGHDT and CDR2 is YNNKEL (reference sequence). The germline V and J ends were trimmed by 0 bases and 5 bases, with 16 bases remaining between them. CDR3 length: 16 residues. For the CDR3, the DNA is TGTGCCAGCAGCCAAGATCCACCAAGGGGGAGGACTGAAGCTTTCTTT. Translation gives CASSQDPPRGRTEAFF.